This T cell receptor beta chain was recorded in a study of blood T cell repertoires in COVID-19. For the study at large: Acute and convalescent COVID-19 specimens originated in the United States, Italy and Spain.

Trimming left V 2 bases short and J 0 bases short, with 8 bases between. Germline V gene data show CDR1 as MGHRA and CDR2 as YSYEKL. This CDR3 region has 16 residues. Authors' analysis steps: Estimated nucleated cell counts came from reference gene primer amplification. TCRdb keeps only in-frame clones here, not all; method: immunoSEQ multiplex PCR. The V and J calls and clone size are taken from that table; D and trimming were inferred from the DNA. The top ten hold about 2.9% of the sample, which has 400,000 or so clones, around 84% seen once. The gene calls are TRBV4-1 and TRBJ2-6; a possible D gene is TRBD1 (6 bases). Sequenced sample: peripheral blood. The receptor comes from a human donor in a cohort sampled during active COVID-19. Here the CDR3 reads CASSQTGLSGANVLTF. The DNA for the CDR3 is TGCGCCAGCAGCCAAACAGGGCTCTCTGGGGCCAACGTCCTGACTTTC.